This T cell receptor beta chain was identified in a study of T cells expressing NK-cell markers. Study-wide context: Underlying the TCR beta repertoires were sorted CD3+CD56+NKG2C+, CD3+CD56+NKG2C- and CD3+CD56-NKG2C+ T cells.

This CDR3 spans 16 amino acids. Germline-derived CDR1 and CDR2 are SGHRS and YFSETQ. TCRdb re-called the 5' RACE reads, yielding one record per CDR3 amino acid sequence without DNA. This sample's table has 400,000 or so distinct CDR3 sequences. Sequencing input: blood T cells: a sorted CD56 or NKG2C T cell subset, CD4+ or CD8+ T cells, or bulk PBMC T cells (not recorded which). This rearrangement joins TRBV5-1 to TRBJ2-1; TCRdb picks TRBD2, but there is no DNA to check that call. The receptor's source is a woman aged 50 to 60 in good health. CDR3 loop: CASSLGGLTSYNEQFF.